These 16 T cell receptor beta chains originate from one sample sequenced in a study of T cell repertoires in ileal Crohn's disease. Libraries were prepared by immunoSEQ multiplex PCR; TCRdb keeps only in-frame clonotypes and omits some of them. The table has about 2,300 clones, under 80% seen once. Sequenced material: ileal tissue. These receptors were taken from an adult with Crohn's disease.

This rearrangement joins TRBV29-1 to TRBJ2-3; possible D gene TRBD1, 6 bases. Trimming removed 5 bases from V and 7 bases from J, with 13 bases in between. The CDR3 contains 12 residues. The germline gives CDR1 SQVTM, CDR2 ANQGSEA. The CDR3 loop is CSVHRASHTQYF. Written as DNA, the CDR3 is TGCAGCGTTCACAGGGCGAGTCATACGCAGTATTTT.

This chain links TRBV5-4 with TRBJ2-1; 16 positions agree with TRBD2. The CDR3 contains 16 residues. The junction had 7 bases not matched to a gene; V was cut back by 4 bases and J by 9 bases. Germline V gene data show CDR1 as SGHNT and CDR2 as YYREEE (reference sequence). The CDR3 DNA reads as TGTGCCAGCAGCGCGGGACTAGCGGGAGGGGGGGGTGAGCAGTTCTTC. Amino acid sequence: CASSAGLAGGGGEQFF.

V usage is TRBV27 and J usage is TRBJ2-7; D is unclear. There are 16 residues in the CDR3. V dropped 7 bases and J dropped 0 bases, with 19 bases sitting between them. Germline V gives CDR1 MNHEY, CDR2 SMNVEV (reference sequence). In nucleotides, the CDR3 is TGTGCCAGCACTTCCATCGGGTTCACCGACTCCTACGAGCAGTACTTC. Residues: CASTSIGFTDSYEQYF.

The rearrangement links TRBV28 to TRBJ1-5; a possible D gene is TRBD1 (5 bases). V was trimmed by 5 bases and J by 7 bases, leaving 12 bases between them. The length of the CDR3 is 13 residues. CDR1 is MDHEN, CDR2 SYDVKM, per germline. Written as DNA, the CDR3 is TGTGCCAGCAGTGGACGCTCAGGGCAGCCCCAGCATTTT. Translating gives CASSGRSGQPQHF.

The chain is built from TRBV11-2 and TRBJ1-2; TRBD1 agrees at 9 bases. Germline V gene data show CDR1 as SGHAT and CDR2 as FQNNGV. The CDR3 sequence is 16 residues long. V shed 0 bases and J 7 bases; nucleotides not matched to a gene: 9. The CDR3 nucleotides read TGTGCCAGCAGCTTAGATCAGGGGGACAGGGTTTCTGGCTACACCTTC. Its translation is CASSLDQGDRVSGYTF.

The V gene is TRBV10-3, the J gene TRBJ2-1; D might be TRBD2 (5 bases). The CDR3 loop spans 13 amino acids. The V and J ends lost 0 bases and 8 bases respectively, with 8 bases between them. Germline-derived CDR1 and CDR2 are ENHRY and SYGVKD. CDR3 DNA sequence: TGTGCCATCAGTGAGTCGCCGAGGGATGAGCAGTTCTTC. As protein: CAISESPRDEQFF.

A few counts support this clone. This sequence joins TRBV30 and TRBJ2-6, with 11 nucleotides matching TRBD2. The CDR3 contains 16 residues. V shed 5 bases, J shed 4 bases, and the junction held 7 bases outside the gene matches. The V gene's germline CDR1 is GTSNPN and CDR2 SVGIG (reference sequence). The CDR3 is CAWGLAGSSGANVLTF. Here the CDR3 DNA reads TGTGCCTGGGGACTAGCGGGTTCCTCCGGGGCCAACGTCCTGACTTTC.

In regard to this clone: One end of the junction is discordant with germline, which a read error may explain. The chain employs TRBV5-1 and TRBJ1-6; D is unclear. The CDR3 spans 15 residues. From germline, CDR1 is SGHRS and CDR2 YFSETQ. CDR3 sequence: CASSLFPSLDSPLHF. CDR3 bases: TGTGCCAGCAGCTTGTTTCCGAGTCTCGATTCACCCCTCCACTTT.

The chain has TRBV9 and TRBJ2-3; 13 nucleotides match TRBD2. Germline CDR1 reads SGDLS; CDR2 reads YYNGEE. V shed 3 bases and J 7 bases; nucleotides not matched to a gene: 2. The CDR3 runs to 14 residues. CDR3 sequence: CASSAGLAGNTQYF. CDR3 sequence (DNA): TGTGCCAGCAGCGCGGGACTAGCGGGAAATACGCAGTATTTT.

The chain joins TRBV29-1 to TRBJ1-5; 7 bases agree with TRBD1. Germline assignment: CDR1 SQVTM and CDR2 ANQGSEA. There are 14 residues in the CDR3. The junction had 8 bases not matched to a gene; V was cut back by 3 bases and J by 6 bases. In DNA, the CDR3 is TGCAGCGTTGACAGCCAGGGGGTCGGTCAGCCCCAGCATTTT. Translating it yields CSVDSQGVGQPQHF.

This chain joins TRBV4-2 and TRBJ2-5; possibly TRBD1 for D (6 bases). The germline V gene has CDR1 LGHNA and CDR2 YNFKEQ. The CDR3 spans 16 residues. V dropped 0 bases and J dropped 0 bases, with 11 bases sitting between them. DNA for the CDR3: TGTGCCAGCAGCCAAGAAGAAGGGACAAACCAAGAGACCCAGTACTTC. Translating it yields CASSQEEGTNQETQYF.

The chain recombines TRBV7-9 with TRBJ2-4; maybe TRBD1 (8 bases). The V gene lost 1 base and the J gene lost 2 bases, with 12 bases spanning the gap. The V gene's germline CDR1 is SEHNR and CDR2 FQNEAQ (reference sequence). The CDR3 spans 16 residues. For the CDR3, the DNA is TGTGCCAGCAGCTTAGAACAGGGGGGGACCAAAAACATTCAGTACTTC. Protein product: CASSLEQGGTKNIQYF.

V and J are TRBV6-5 and TRBJ1-1, with D unresolved. Germline lookup yields CDR1 MNHEY and CDR2 SVGAGI. Trimming pared 7 bases from V and 1 base from J, leaving 16 bases between. The CDR3 extends over 15 amino acids. CDR3 amino acids: CASTLGGPGNTEAFF. DNA for the CDR3: TGTGCCAGCACCTTGGGCGGGCCGGGGAACACTGAAGCTTTCTTT.

This clone appeared once. This chain links TRBV19 with TRBJ2-5; TRBD2 is a possible D gene (7 bases). Trimming shortened V by 3 bases and J by 4 bases, and 12 bases separated the two germline ends. The germline CDR1 and CDR2 sequences are LNHDA and SQIVND (reference sequence). This CDR3 comprises 14 residues. The CDR3 coding sequence is TGTGCCAGTAGTATCACGGGGGGCGGAGAGACCCAGTACTTC. It encodes CASSITGGGETQYF.

V usage is TRBV18 and J usage is TRBJ1-5; D call uncertain. This CDR3 contains 14 residues. V lost 3 bases to trimming and J lost 7 bases, with 13 bases between them. CDR1 KGHSH and CDR2 LQKENI come from the germline V gene. The CDR3 sequence is CASSPSLDRQPQHF. The CDR3 DNA reads as TGTGCCAGCTCACCTAGTTTAGATCGGCAGCCCCAGCATTTT.

The gene calls are TRBV10-1 and TRBJ2-1, with 9 bases lining up with TRBD1. Unmatched junction bases numbered 6, after V lost 1 base and J lost 8 bases. Germline CDR1 reads WNHNN; CDR2 reads SYGVQD (reference sequence). There are 15 residues in the CDR3. CDR3 nucleotides: TGCGCCAGCAGTGAGTGGGGACAGGGTTTACATGAGCAGTTCTTC. Translating gives CASSEWGQGLHEQFF.